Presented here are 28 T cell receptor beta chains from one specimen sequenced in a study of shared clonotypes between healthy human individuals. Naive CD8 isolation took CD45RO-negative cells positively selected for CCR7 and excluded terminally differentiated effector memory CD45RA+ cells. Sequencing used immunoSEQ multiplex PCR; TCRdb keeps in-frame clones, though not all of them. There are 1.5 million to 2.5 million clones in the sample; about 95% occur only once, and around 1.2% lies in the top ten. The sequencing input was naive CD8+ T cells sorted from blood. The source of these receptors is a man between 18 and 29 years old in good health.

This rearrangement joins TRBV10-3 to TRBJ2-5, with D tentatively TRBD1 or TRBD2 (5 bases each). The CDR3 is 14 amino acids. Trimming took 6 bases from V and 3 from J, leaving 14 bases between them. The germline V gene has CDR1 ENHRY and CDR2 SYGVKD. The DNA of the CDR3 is TGTGCCATCAGGGCCGGGACGGCTGAAGAGACCCAGTACTTC. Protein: CAIRAGTAEETQYF.

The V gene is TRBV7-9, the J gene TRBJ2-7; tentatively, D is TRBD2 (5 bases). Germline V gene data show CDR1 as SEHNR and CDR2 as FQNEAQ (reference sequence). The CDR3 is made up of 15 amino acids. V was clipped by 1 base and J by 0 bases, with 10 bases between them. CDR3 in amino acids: CASSLDGDSSYEQYF. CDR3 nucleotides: TGTGCCAGCAGCTTAGACGGGGATAGCTCCTACGAGCAGTACTTC.

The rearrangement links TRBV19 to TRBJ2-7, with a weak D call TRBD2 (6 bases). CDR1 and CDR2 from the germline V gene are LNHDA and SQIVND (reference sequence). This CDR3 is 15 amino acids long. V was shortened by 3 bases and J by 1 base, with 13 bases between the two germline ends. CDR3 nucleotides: TGTGCCAGTAGTATGGGCGGGGCACCATCCTACGAGCAGTACTTC. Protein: CASSMGGAPSYEQYF.

The CDR3 is CASIDSRRGNTEAFF. CDR3 DNA: TGTGCCAGCATTGACAGTAGAAGGGGAAACACTGAAGCTTTCTTT. This rearrangement joins TRBV2 to TRBJ1-1; weak D call: TRBD1 (5 bases). V was cut by 7 bases and J by 2 bases, with 17 bases left in between. The CDR3 is 15 residues long. Germline assignment: CDR1 SNHLY and CDR2 FYNNEI.

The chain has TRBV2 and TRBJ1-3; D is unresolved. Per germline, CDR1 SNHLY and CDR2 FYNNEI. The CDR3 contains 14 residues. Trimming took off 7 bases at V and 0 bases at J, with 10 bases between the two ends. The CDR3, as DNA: TGTGCCAGCACCGAGGGCCTCTCTGGAAACACCATATATTTT. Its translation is CASTEGLSGNTIYF.

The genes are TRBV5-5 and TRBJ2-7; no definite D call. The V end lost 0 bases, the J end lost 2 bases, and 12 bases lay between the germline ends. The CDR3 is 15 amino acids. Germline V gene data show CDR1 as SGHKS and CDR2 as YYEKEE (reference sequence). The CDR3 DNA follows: TGTGCCAGCAGCTTGGTTTTTTCGGTCACCTACGAGCAGTACTTC. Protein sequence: CASSLVFSVTYEQYF.

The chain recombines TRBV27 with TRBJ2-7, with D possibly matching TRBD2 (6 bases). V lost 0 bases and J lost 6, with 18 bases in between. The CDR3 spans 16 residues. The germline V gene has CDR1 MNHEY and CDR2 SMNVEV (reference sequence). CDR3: CASSLSGETRRGEQYF. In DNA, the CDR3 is TGTGCCAGCAGTTTATCGGGGGAGACTAGAAGGGGCGAGCAGTACTTC.

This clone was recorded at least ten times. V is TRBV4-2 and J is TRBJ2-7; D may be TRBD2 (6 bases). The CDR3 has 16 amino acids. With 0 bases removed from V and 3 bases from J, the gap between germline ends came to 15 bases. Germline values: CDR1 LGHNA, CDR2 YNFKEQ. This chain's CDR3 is CASSQDSRGANYEQYF. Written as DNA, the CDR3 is TGTGCCAGCAGCCAAGATTCCCGCGGGGCAAACTACGAGCAGTACTTC.

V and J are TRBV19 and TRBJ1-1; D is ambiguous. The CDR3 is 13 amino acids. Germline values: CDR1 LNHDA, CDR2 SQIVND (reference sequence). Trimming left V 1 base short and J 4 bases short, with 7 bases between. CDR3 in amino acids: CASSIVFGTEAFF. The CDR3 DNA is TGTGCCAGTAGTATAGTTTTCGGCACTGAAGCTTTCTTT.

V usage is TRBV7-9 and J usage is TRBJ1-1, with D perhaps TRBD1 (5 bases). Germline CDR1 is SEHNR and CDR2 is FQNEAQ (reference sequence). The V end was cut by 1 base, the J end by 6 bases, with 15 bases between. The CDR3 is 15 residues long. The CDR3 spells CASSLVLGGGSEAFF. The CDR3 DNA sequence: TGTGCCAGCAGCTTAGTCCTTGGGGGAGGGTCTGAAGCTTTCTTT.

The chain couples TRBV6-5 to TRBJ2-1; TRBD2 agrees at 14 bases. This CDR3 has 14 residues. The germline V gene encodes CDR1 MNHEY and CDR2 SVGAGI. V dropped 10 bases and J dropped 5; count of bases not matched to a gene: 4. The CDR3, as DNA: TGTGCCACCCGGGGACTAGCGGGGGACAATGAGCAGTTCTTC. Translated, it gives CATRGLAGDNEQFF.

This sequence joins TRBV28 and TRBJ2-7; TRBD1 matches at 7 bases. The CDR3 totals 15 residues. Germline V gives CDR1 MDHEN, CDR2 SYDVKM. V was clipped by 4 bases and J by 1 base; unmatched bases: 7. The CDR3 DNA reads TGTGCCAGCAGTTCTGTTGACAGGGTATCCTACGAGCAGTACTTC. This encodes CASSSVDRVSYEQYF.

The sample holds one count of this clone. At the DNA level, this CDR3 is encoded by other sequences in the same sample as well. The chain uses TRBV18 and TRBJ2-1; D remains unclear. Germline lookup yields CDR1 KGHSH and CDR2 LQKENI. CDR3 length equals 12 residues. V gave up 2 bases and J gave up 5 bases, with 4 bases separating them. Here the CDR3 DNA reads TGTGCCAGCTCACCAGGGGACAATGAGCAGTTCTTC. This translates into CASSPGDNEQFF.

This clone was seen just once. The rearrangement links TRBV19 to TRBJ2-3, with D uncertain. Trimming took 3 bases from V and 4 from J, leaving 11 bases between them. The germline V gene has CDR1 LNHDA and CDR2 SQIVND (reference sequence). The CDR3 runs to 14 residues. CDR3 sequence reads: CASSILGLSDTQYF. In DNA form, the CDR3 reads TGTGCCAGTAGTATTCTAGGGCTTTCAGATACGCAGTATTTT.

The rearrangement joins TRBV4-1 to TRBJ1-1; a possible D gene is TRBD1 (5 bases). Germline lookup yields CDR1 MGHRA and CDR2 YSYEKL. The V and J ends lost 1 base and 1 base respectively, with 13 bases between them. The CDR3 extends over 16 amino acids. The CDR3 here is CASSQVRGAGNTEAFF. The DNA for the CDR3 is TGCGCCAGCAGCCAAGTAAGGGGCGCGGGGAACACTGAAGCTTTCTTT.

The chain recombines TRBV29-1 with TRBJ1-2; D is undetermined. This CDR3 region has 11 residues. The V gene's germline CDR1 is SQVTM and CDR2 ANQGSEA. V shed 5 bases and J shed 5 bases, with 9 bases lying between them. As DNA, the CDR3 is TGCAGCGTTCATAACAATTATGGCTACACCTTC. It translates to CSVHNNYGYTF.

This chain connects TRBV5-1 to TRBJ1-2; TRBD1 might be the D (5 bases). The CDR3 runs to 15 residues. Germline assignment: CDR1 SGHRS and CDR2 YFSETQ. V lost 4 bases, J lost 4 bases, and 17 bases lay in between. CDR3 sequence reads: CASSAVGGGSYGYTF. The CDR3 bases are TGCGCCAGCAGCGCGGTTGGGGGAGGCAGCTATGGCTACACCTTC.

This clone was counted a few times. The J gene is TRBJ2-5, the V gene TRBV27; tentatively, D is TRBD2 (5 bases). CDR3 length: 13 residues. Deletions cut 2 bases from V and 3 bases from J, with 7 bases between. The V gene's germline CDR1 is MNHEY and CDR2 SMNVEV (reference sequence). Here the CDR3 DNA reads TGTGCCAGCAGTTTAAACGGGGAAGAGACCCAGTACTTC. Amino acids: CASSLNGEETQYF.

CDR3 in DNA: TGTGCCAGCAGTTTATACGCAGGGCCGCTGAACACTGAAGCTTTCTTT. Translation gives CASSLYAGPLNTEAFF. The chain employs TRBV27 and TRBJ1-1, with a tentative D call TRBD1 (5 bases). This CDR3 has 16 residues. Germline V gene data show CDR1 as MNHEY and CDR2 as SMNVEV (reference sequence). V was cut by 1 base and J by 0 bases, with 12 bases left in between.

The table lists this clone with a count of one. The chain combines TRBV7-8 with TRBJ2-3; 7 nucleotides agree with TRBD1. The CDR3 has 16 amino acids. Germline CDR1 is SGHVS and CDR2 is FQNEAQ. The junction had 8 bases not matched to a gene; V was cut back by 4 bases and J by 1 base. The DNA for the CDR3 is TGTGCCAGCAGCTATTACAGGGGATACGGCACAGATACGCAGTATTTT. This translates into CASSYYRGYGTDTQYF.

CDR3 residues: CASRSLKFDTQYF. CDR3 nucleotide sequence: TGTGCCAGCAGGTCCTTAAAATTTGATACGCAGTATTTT. V usage is TRBV28 and J usage is TRBJ2-3, with D unresolved. With 6 bases removed from V and 6 bases from J, the gap between germline ends came to 13 bases. CDR1 and CDR2 from the germline V gene are MDHEN and SYDVKM. The CDR3 has 13 residues.

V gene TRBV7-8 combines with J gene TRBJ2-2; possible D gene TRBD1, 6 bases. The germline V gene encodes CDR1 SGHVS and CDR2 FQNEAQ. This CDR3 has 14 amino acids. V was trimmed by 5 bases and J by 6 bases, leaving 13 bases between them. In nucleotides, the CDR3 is TGTGCCAGCAGCCCCATGACAGGTTCCGGGGAGCTGTTTTTT. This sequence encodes CASSPMTGSGELFF.

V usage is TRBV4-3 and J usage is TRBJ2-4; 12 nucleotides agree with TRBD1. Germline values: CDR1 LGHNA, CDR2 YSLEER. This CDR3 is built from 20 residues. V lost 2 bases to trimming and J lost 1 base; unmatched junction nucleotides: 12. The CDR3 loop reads CASSQITGTGGEFAKNIQYF. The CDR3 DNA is TGCGCCAGCAGCCAAATAACCGGGACAGGGGGCGAATTTGCCAAAAACATTCAGTACTTC.

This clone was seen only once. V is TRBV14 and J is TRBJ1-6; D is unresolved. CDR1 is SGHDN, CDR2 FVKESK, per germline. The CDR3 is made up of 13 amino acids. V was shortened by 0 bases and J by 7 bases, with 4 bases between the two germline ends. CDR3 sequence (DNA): TGTGCCAGCAGCCAAGATATAAATTCACCCCTCCACTTT. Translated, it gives CASSQDINSPLHF.

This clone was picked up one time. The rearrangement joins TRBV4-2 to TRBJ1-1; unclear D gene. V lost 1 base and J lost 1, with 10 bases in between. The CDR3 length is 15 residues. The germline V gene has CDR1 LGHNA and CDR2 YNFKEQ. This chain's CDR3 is CASSQGGDWNTEAFF. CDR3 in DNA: TGTGCCAGCAGCCAAGGTGGAGATTGGAACACTGAAGCTTTCTTT.

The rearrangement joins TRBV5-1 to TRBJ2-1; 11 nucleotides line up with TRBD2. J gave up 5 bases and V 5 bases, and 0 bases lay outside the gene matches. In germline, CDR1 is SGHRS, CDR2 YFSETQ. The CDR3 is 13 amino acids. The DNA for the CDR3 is TGCGCCAGCAGACTAGCGGGGGACAATGAGCAGTTCTTC. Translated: CASRLAGDNEQFF.

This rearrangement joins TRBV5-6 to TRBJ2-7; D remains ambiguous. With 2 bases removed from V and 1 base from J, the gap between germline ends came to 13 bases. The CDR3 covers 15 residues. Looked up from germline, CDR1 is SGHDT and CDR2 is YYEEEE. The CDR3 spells CASSFYGVSSYEQYF. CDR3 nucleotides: TGTGCCAGCAGCTTTTATGGGGTATCTTCCTACGAGCAGTACTTC.

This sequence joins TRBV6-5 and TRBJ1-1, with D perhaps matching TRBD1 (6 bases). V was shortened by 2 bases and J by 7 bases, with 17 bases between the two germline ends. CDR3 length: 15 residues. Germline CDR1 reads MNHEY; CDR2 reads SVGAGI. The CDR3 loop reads CASSYTAGAYGEAFF. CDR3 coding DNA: TGTGCCAGCAGTTACACGGCAGGGGCATATGGTGAAGCTTTCTTT.